These 22 T cell receptor beta chains originate from one sample sequenced in a study of blood T cell repertoires in COVID-19 (dated by TCRdb to 2019 to 2021). Receptors were amplified or captured by the immunoSEQ multiplex PCR assay. TCRdb took this table from immuneACCESS and kept in-frame rearrangements with V and J called. Such tables lack part of the clones; where checked against another copy, unresolved V genes explain under half of the gap, and the rest is unexplained. In all, the sample holds 300,000 or so clones, and roughly 87% of those were seen once. The top ten hold 1% of the sample. Sequencing used peripheral blood. These TCRs come from a man aged 50 to 60 with active or convalescent COVID-19.

There are a few counts of this clone. The chain employs TRBV5-1 and TRBJ2-1; D uncertain. The CDR3 consists of 14 residues. The ends were cut back, 4 bases at V and 8 bases at J, with 16 bases in the middle. Germline assignment: CDR1 SGHRS and CDR2 YFSETQ. The CDR3 sequence is CASSVGPTPHEQFF. For the CDR3, the DNA is TGCGCCAGCAGCGTGGGCCCTACCCCCCATGAGCAGTTCTTC.

The rearrangement joins TRBV6-5 to TRBJ1-2; 11 bases agree with TRBD1. This CDR3 contains 13 residues. After removal of 6 bases from V and 6 bases from J, the junction contained 3 bases not matched to a gene. The germline gives CDR1 MNHEY, CDR2 SVGAGI. The CDR3 sequence is CASSQDRGHGYTF. CDR3 nucleotide sequence: TGTGCCAGCAGCCAGGACAGGGGGCATGGCTACACCTTC.

V is TRBV5-4 and J is TRBJ1-1; the D gene is possibly TRBD1 (6 bases). CDR1 is SGHNT, CDR2 YYREEE, per germline (reference sequence). The germline V and J ends were trimmed by 4 bases and 10 bases, with 17 bases remaining between them. The CDR3 extends over 13 amino acids. The CDR3 DNA is TGTGCCAGCAGCCCAGACCGGGACATGGGAGCTTTCTTT. Its protein product is CASSPDRDMGAFF. Supplemented by reference TRBV5-4 and TRBJ1-1, the full variable domain reads ETGVTQSPTHLIKTRGQQVTLRCSSQSGHNTVSWYQQALGQGPQFIFQYYREEENGRGNFPPRFSGLQFPNYSSELNVNALELDDSALYLCASSPDRDMGAFFGQGTRLTVV.

The rearrangement links TRBV19 to TRBJ2-3; the match to TRBD2 covers 7 bases. Germline assignment: CDR1 LNHDA and CDR2 SQIVND (reference sequence). The CDR3 is 14 residues long. V dropped 5 bases and J dropped 4; count of bases not matched to a gene: 6. This CDR3 reads CASSPGLVADTQYF. The CDR3 DNA reads TGTGCCAGTAGTCCCGGACTAGTAGCAGATACGCAGTATTTT.

V and J are TRBV10-3 and TRBJ2-7; 7 bases are a match to TRBD1. The V gene end was trimmed by 6 bases and the J gene end by 4 bases; junction bases not matched to a gene: 3. Germline V gives CDR1 ENHRY, CDR2 SYGVKD. This CDR3 comprises 12 residues. The CDR3 bases are TGTGCCATCAGGGAACAGGGGTACGAGCAGTACTTC. It codes for CAIREQGYEQYF.

The chain recombines TRBV18 with TRBJ1-1; no clear D gene. The CDR3 is made up of 16 amino acids. The V and J ends lost 5 bases and 3 bases respectively, with 19 bases between them. Germline V gene sequence: CDR1 KGHSH, CDR2 LQKENI. The CDR3 DNA follows: TGTGCCAGCTCATCTCGGGAGCGGGGAATCGACACTGAAGCTTTCTTT. Its translation is CASSSRERGIDTEAFF.

This clone was detected once. The chain joins TRBV5-5 to TRBJ2-2, with TRBD1 identical over 8 bases. Unmatched junction bases numbered 11, after V lost 5 bases and J lost 5 bases. The CDR3 is 16 residues long. Germline V gene data show CDR1 as SGHKS and CDR2 as YYEKEE (reference sequence). CDR3 in amino acids: CASRHGTGRWTGELFF. The CDR3 DNA sequence: TGTGCCAGCAGACACGGGACAGGCAGGTGGACCGGGGAGCTGTTTTTT.

This clone was observed once. CDR3 bases: TGTGCCTGGAGTCGCGGAAATGAAAAACTGTTTTTT. As protein: CAWSRGNEKLFF. V is TRBV30 and J is TRBJ1-4; no firm D call. This CDR3 has 12 residues. The germline V and J ends were trimmed by 2 bases and 5 bases, with 6 bases remaining between them. Germline V gives CDR1 GTSNPN, CDR2 SVGIG (reference sequence).

The CDR3 DNA follows: TGTGCCAGCGCCACAACAGGAAGCTCTGGAAACACCATATATTTT. Amino acids: CASATTGSSGNTIYF. The chain joins TRBV28 to TRBJ1-3; TRBD1 might be the D (5 bases). Germline V gene lookup returns CDR1 MDHEN and CDR2 SYDVKM. CDR3 size: 15 residues. The V gene lost 8 bases and the J gene lost 0 bases, with 14 bases spanning the gap.

The chain carries TRBV18 and TRBJ1-4; D may be TRBD1 (5 bases). CDR1 KGHSH and CDR2 LQKENI come from the germline V gene. This CDR3 comprises 15 residues. Between the trimmed V and J ends, which lost 0 bases and 6 bases, there was a span of 11 bases. CDR3 sequence: CASSPPGQVDEKLFF. CDR3 DNA sequence: TGTGCCAGCTCACCACCGGGGCAAGTGGATGAAAAACTGTTTTTT. Variable domain in full (rest from reference TRBV18 and TRBJ1-4): NAGVMQNPRHLVRRRGQEARLRCSPMKGHSHVYWYRQLPEEGLKFMVYLQKENIIDESGMPKERFSAEFPKEGPSILRIQQVVRGDSAAYFCASSPPGQVDEKLFFGSGTQLSVL.

This clone was detected once. The J gene is TRBJ2-1, the V gene TRBV10-1; the D gene is possibly TRBD1 (6 bases). The CDR3 is made up of 12 amino acids. V was cut by 0 bases and J by 14 bases, with 11 bases left in between. The germline CDR1 and CDR2 sequences are WNHNN and SYGVQD (reference sequence). CDR3 bases: TGCGCCAGCAGTGAGTCGCAGGGGAGTAAGTTCTTC. This sequence encodes CASSESQGSKFF.

The chain is built from TRBV24-1 and TRBJ2-1, with a possible D match to TRBD1 (6 bases). V was shortened by 2 bases and J by 9 bases, with 10 bases between the two germline ends. CDR3 size: 13 residues. Germline lookup yields CDR1 KGHDR and CDR2 SFDVKD. CDR3 in amino acids: CATSDYRVTEQFF. The CDR3 nucleotides read TGTGCCACCAGTGATTACAGGGTCACTGAGCAGTTCTTC.

The chain couples TRBV9 to TRBJ1-3; 9 bases are shared with TRBD1. CDR1 is SGDLS and CDR2 is YYNGEE in the germline V gene. V lost 0 bases, J lost 9 bases, and 10 bases stayed unmatched. The CDR3 runs 16 residues. CDR3 sequence (DNA): TGTGCCAGCAGCGTAGGGGGGACAGGGCCGGACGGCACCATATATTTT. It is translated as CASSVGGTGPDGTIYF.

As regards this clone: The sample contains more than one DNA sequence encoding this CDR3. J is TRBJ1-4 and V is TRBV4-3; 9 bases are shared with TRBD1. V lost 1 base to trimming and J lost 4 bases; unmatched junction nucleotides: 1. Germline loops: CDR1 LGHNA, CDR2 YSLEER. The CDR3 is made up of 15 amino acids. CDR3 loop: CASSQGDRDNEKLFF. Here the CDR3 DNA reads TGCGCCAGCAGCCAAGGGGACAGGGATAATGAAAAACTGTTTTTT.

The genes are TRBV28 and TRBJ2-7, with 10 bases that match TRBD1. From germline, CDR1 is MDHEN and CDR2 SYDVKM. Trimming removed 5 bases from V and 3 bases from J; junction bases left unmatched: 16. The CDR3 sequence is 18 residues long. The CDR3 region is CASSPLGQGGGLSYEQYF. Here the CDR3 DNA reads TGTGCCAGCAGTCCCCTAGGACAGGGGGGAGGTCTAAGCTACGAGCAGTACTTC.

The J gene is TRBJ2-5, the V gene TRBV3-1 (or the pseudogene TRBV3-2); tentative D call: TRBD2 (5 bases). CDR1 LGHDT and CDR2 YNNKEL come from the germline V gene (reference sequence). The CDR3 is 14 residues long. The V and J ends lost 5 bases and 3 bases respectively, with 13 bases between them. The CDR3 sequence is CASSAPGIKETQYF. CDR3 DNA sequence: TGTGCCAGCAGCGCGCCGGGAATTAAAGAGACCCAGTACTTC.

This rearrangement joins TRBV4-1 to TRBJ1-4; the D is unclear. CDR1 MGHRA and CDR2 YSYEKL come from the germline V gene. CDR3 length: 15 amino acids. V was shortened by 1 base and J by 8 bases, with 14 bases between the two germline ends. The CDR3 coding sequence is TGCGCCAGCAGCCAAGTAGGAGTTTCGGCAGAAAAACTGTTTTTT. The encoded protein is CASSQVGVSAEKLFF.

This clone was recorded once. This chain connects TRBV6-5 to TRBJ1-4; TRBD1 matches at 8 bases. This CDR3 contains 14 residues. CDR1 is MNHEY and CDR2 is SVGAGI in the germline V gene. The V gene end was trimmed by 1 base and the J gene end by 6 bases; junction bases not matched to a gene: 1. CDR3 loop: CASSYWDRHEKLFF. The DNA for the CDR3 is TGTGCCAGCAGTTACTGGGACAGGCATGAAAAACTGTTTTTT.

The chain uses TRBV20-1 and TRBJ1-2, with unresolved D. This CDR3 has 11 amino acids. Germline CDR1 reads DFQATT; CDR2 reads SNEGSKA (reference sequence). The germline V and J ends were trimmed by 3 bases and 5 bases, with 7 bases remaining between them. DNA of the CDR3: TGCAGTGCTAGCGGAGGTTATGGCTACACCTTC. This translates into CSASGGYGYTF.

This clone has more than one count but fewer than ten. This sequence joins TRBV2 and TRBJ1-4, with D maybe TRBD1 (5 bases). V was pared by 8 bases and J by 6 bases, with 13 bases between. This CDR3 contains 13 residues. Germline-derived CDR1 and CDR2 are SNHLY and FYNNEI. The CDR3 is CASRSGTDEKLFF. DNA for the CDR3: TGTGCCAGCCGCTCCGGGACTGATGAAAAACTGTTTTTT. The complete variable domain, with remaining parts taken from reference TRBV2 and TRBJ1-4, reads EPEVTQTPSHQVTQMGQEVILRCVPISNHLYFYWYRQILGQKVEFLVSFYNNEISEKSEIFDDQFSVERPDGSNFTLKIRSTKLEDSAMYFCASRSGTDEKLFFGSGTQLSVL.

The rearrangement uses TRBV3-1 (or the pseudogene TRBV3-2) and TRBJ1-5; TRBD1 aligns across 9 bases. CDR3 length: 14 residues. Germline values: CDR1 LGHDT, CDR2 YNNKEL (reference sequence). The V and J ends lost 5 bases and 6 bases, in that order; junction bases with no gene match: 5. DNA for the CDR3: TGTGCCAGCAGCTACGGACAGGGGCTTCAGCCCCAGCATTTT. Translation gives CASSYGQGLQPQHF.

The rearrangement links TRBV11-2 to TRBJ1-1, with TRBD1 as a possible D gene (5 bases). The CDR3 loop spans 18 amino acids. The germline V gene has CDR1 SGHAT and CDR2 FQNNGV. V was clipped by 5 bases and J by 1 base, with 23 bases between them. CDR3 residues: CASSLILPPGLSNTEAFF. CDR3 DNA sequence: TGTGCCAGCAGCCTCATATTACCGCCGGGACTGTCGAACACTGAAGCTTTCTTT.